Given below is one T cell receptor beta chain in context. The source of the sample is a study of blood T cell repertoires in COVID-19. About the research overall: Italy, Spain and the United States were the sources of the convalescent and acute COVID-19 samples.

The assay was immunoSEQ multiplex PCR, and TCRdb's table has in-frame clones only and misses some. The table lists roughly 260,000 clones, 83% of them singletons. V gave up 0 bases and J gave up 8 bases, with 14 bases separating them. CDR1 is LNHNV and CDR2 is YYDKDF in the germline V gene (reference sequence). The CDR3 has 16 amino acids. The TCR was taken from a woman aged 40 to 55 who had been exposed to COVID-19. The sequenced material came from PBMCs or T cells enriched from blood (not recorded which). This rearrangement joins TRBV15 to TRBJ1-6, with D tentatively TRBD1 (6 bases). CDR3 sequence reads: CATSRDWSGEHSPLHF. In DNA, the CDR3 is TGTGCCACCAGCAGAGACTGGTCAGGGGAGCATTCACCCCTCCACTTT.